This T cell receptor (beta chain) appears in the sequencing data of a study of cytotoxic CD8 clonotypes in ibrutinib-treated CLL. The protocol was immunoSEQ multiplex PCR, while the TCRdb copy is restricted to in-frame clones and leaves out a portion. The table lists about 92,000 clones, roughly three quarters of them singletons, with approximately 25% in the top ten. J gave up 8 bases and V 4 bases, and 14 bases lay outside the gene matches. The CDR3 runs to 17 residues. Germline V gene sequence: CDR1 MNHNS, CDR2 SASEGT. This clone was found once. The TCR originated in a human donor with chronic lymphocytic leukemia. V and J are TRBV6-1 and TRBJ2-1, with 10 bases fitting TRBD2. Specimen: PBMCs, collected after 24 months of ibrutinib treatment. CDR3 nucleotides: TGTGCCAGCAGTGCCCGCCCTAGCGGGAGTTCTGGCGATGAGCAGTTCTTC. Encoded protein: CASSARPSGSSGDEQFF.